The 15 T cell receptor beta chains reported below all come from one sample, sequenced in a study of beta chain features in type 1 diabetes. Reverse transcription of all isolated RNA meant that expressed TCRB transcripts were sequenced. Produced via immunoSEQ multiplex PCR; TCRdb's table is partial and in-frame only. The sample yields 60,000 or so clones, roughly 60% seen once. Source material: Tregs from blood. These TCRs come from a woman in her late teens or twenties in good health.

J is TRBJ2-7 and V is TRBV6-6, with TRBD2 identical over 8 bases. The junction had 11 bases not matched to a gene; V was cut back by 6 bases and J by 4 bases. The CDR3 contains 15 residues. CDR1 and CDR2 (germline): MNHNY, SVGAGI (reference sequence). The CDR3 protein is CASSSPGLGEYEQYF. The DNA for the CDR3 is TGTGCCAGCAGCTCGCCGGGACTAGGAGAGTACGAGCAGTACTTC.

This clone has only a few counts. V is TRBV9 and J is TRBJ2-3, with TRBD2 as a possible D gene (6 bases). The CDR3 spans 11 residues. Per the germline V gene, CDR1 is SGDLS and CDR2 is YYNGEE. The germline V and J ends were trimmed by 3 bases and 12 bases, with 11 bases remaining between them. CDR3 coding DNA: TGTGCCAGCAGCGCCTCCGGGACTCAGTATTTT. This encodes CASSASGTQYF.

This clone occurred a few times. V gene TRBV5-1 combines with J gene TRBJ2-1; 9 bases match TRBD1. V gave up 4 bases and J gave up 7 bases; unmatched junction bases: 15. CDR3 length equals 17 residues. Germline values: CDR1 SGHRS, CDR2 YFSETQ. As DNA, the CDR3 is TGCGCCAGCAGCGGTCTCTTGACAGGGGGGGTTCAGAATGAGCAGTTCTTC. Its translation: CASSGLLTGGVQNEQFF.

V and J are TRBV7-2 and TRBJ2-6; 7 bases line up with TRBD1. The trim removed 3 bases at V and 0 bases at J, leaving 8 bases unmatched. This CDR3 contains 18 residues. Looked up from germline, CDR1 is SGHTA and CDR2 is FQGNSA. The CDR3: CASSLRTGGSSGANVLTF. The CDR3 nucleotides are TGTGCCAGCAGCTTGCGGACAGGCGGGTCCTCTGGGGCCAACGTCCTGACTTTC.

The chain couples TRBV9 to TRBJ2-3, with a possible D match to TRBD2 (5 bases). The CDR3 loop spans 15 amino acids. The V and J ends lost 2 bases and 6 bases respectively, with 16 bases between them. Germline V gives CDR1 SGDLS, CDR2 YYNGEE. The CDR3 DNA follows: TGTGCCAGCAGCGTGAACCCTTGGCTAGCCGATACGCAGTATTTT. Its translation: CASSVNPWLADTQYF.

The V gene is TRBV7-2, the J gene TRBJ2-4; 8 positions match TRBD1. Germline V gene lookup returns CDR1 SGHTA and CDR2 FQGNSA. The trim removed 2 bases at V and 4 bases at J, leaving 1 base unmatched. This CDR3 contains 14 residues. The CDR3 region is CASSLRQGKNIQYF. In nucleotides, the CDR3 is TGTGCCAGCAGCTTAAGACAGGGGAAAAACATTCAGTACTTC.

V usage is TRBV28 and J usage is TRBJ1-2; 7 nucleotides agree with TRBD1. Germline V gives CDR1 MDHEN, CDR2 SYDVKM. J gave up 1 base and V 4 bases, and 15 bases lay outside the gene matches. This CDR3 is 18 amino acids long. CDR3 residues: CASSSAGTDPTFNYGYTF. The CDR3 nucleotides are TGTGCCAGCAGTTCCGCTGGGACAGACCCAACTTTTAACTATGGCTACACCTTC.

This clone was seen a handful of times. The rearrangement uses TRBV7-2 and TRBJ2-5, with 8 bases aligning to TRBD2. After removal of 4 bases from V and 6 bases from J, the junction contained 10 bases not matched to a gene. CDR3 length: 15 amino acids. The germline V gene has CDR1 SGHTA and CDR2 FQGNSA. The CDR3 coding sequence is TGTGCCAGCAGCTCAGGGGCGGGGGGCATGAAGACCCAGTACTTC. As protein: CASSSGAGGMKTQYF.

As DNA, the CDR3 is TGTGCCAGCAGTTCACCGTCAAAAGGGGACTTCTATGGCTACACCTTC. It yields the protein CASSSPSKGDFYGYTF. This chain uses TRBV5-4 with TRBJ1-2; a weak D match, TRBD1 (5 bases). V shed 5 bases and J shed 4 bases, with 21 bases lying between them. CDR3 length equals 16 residues. From germline, CDR1 is SGHNT and CDR2 YYREEE (reference sequence).

This clone has just a few counts. The rearrangement links TRBV6-6 to TRBJ2-5, with D tentatively TRBD1 (6 bases). This CDR3 has 13 residues. The germline CDR1 and CDR2 sequences are MNHNY and SVGAGI (reference sequence). V gave up 7 bases and J gave up 1 base, with 10 bases separating them. In DNA, the CDR3 is TGTGCCAGCAATCCAGGGGTCCAAGAGACCCAGTACTTC. Translating it yields CASNPGVQETQYF.

Here the CDR3 reads CAWSVPTSGRGHEQFF. As DNA, the CDR3 is TGTGCCTGGAGTGTTCCGACTAGCGGGAGGGGACATGAGCAGTTCTTC. This chain joins TRBV30 and TRBJ2-1, with 14 bases fitting TRBD2. The CDR3 runs to 16 residues. The germline V gene has CDR1 GTSNPN and CDR2 SVGIG (reference sequence). Trimming cost V 0 bases and J 8 bases; bases outside gene matches: 6.

This rearrangement joins TRBV5-1 to TRBJ2-3, with 13 nucleotides matching TRBD2. V trimming: 4 bases; J trimming: 0 bases; junction bases outside the gene matches: 5. The CDR3 has 17 amino acids. Looked up from germline, CDR1 is SGHRS and CDR2 is YFSETQ. CDR3 residues: CASSMGTSGVSTDTQYF. In DNA, the CDR3 is TGCGCCAGCAGCATGGGGACTAGCGGGGTGAGCACAGATACGCAGTATTTT.

This chain connects TRBV10-3 to TRBJ2-5; 7 bases map to TRBD2. This CDR3 has 13 residues. The V gene's germline CDR1 is ENHRY and CDR2 SYGVKD. With 7 bases clipped from V and 2 bases from J, the junction kept 4 bases outside the gene matches. The CDR3 DNA reads as TGTGCCATCACCCCCGGGGGGCAAGAGACCCAGTACTTC. Translation: CAITPGGQETQYF.

The chain combines TRBV5-1 with TRBJ1-4; D possibly corresponds to TRBD1 (6 bases). Trimming took off 2 bases at V and 4 bases at J, with 12 bases between the two ends. The CDR3 length is 15 residues. CDR1 is SGHRS, CDR2 YFSETQ, per germline. The CDR3 reads CASSFRTAHNEKLFF. CDR3 nucleotide sequence: TGCGCCAGCAGCTTCCGGACAGCTCATAATGAAAAACTGTTTTTT.

This clone was detected only a few times. DNA for the CDR3: TGTGCCAGCAGCTCGTACGGACAGGGTTGGGGAAGCAATCAGCCCCAGCATTTT. Residues: CASSSYGQGWGSNQPQHF. The rearrangement links TRBV7-2 to TRBJ1-5; 8 nucleotides align to TRBD1. The length of the CDR3 is 18 residues. Germline CDR1 reads SGHTA; CDR2 reads FQGNSA. V shed 4 bases, J shed 1 base, and the junction held 12 bases outside the gene matches.